Below are 6 T cell receptor beta chains sequenced from a single sample in a study of identical twins. TCRdb reanalysed the 5' RACE reads using MiXCR and keeps one entry per CDR3 protein. The data show some 570,000 distinct CDR3 sequences, about a fifth seen once. This same sample was also taken into another study, of yellow fever vaccine responses in identical twins.

The sample was CD4+ T cells sorted from blood. These receptors all stem from a woman under 30 in good health.

This clonotype was counted between two and nine times. This chain connects TRBV15 to TRBJ2-1; D is perhaps TRBD2 (6 bases). Germline lookup yields CDR1 LNHNV and CDR2 YYDKDF (reference sequence). Trimming took off 1 base at V and 6 bases at J, with 10 bases between the two ends. This CDR3 has 14 residues. The CDR3 loop is CATSRVRESNEQFF. The CDR3 DNA sequence: TGTGCCACCAGCAGAGTACGGGAGTCCAATGAGCAGTTCTTC.

This clonotype was counted between two and nine times. J is TRBJ1-2 and V is TRBV10-2; D remains ambiguous. Germline V CDR1 and CDR2: WSHSY, SAAADI. Trimming shortened V by 8 bases and J by 8 bases, and 12 bases separated the two germline ends. The CDR3 is 11 residues long. The CDR3 DNA is TGCGCCAGCGGTTCCGCTTGGGGCTACACCTTC. Its protein product is CASGSAWGYTF.

The V call is TRBV2, the J call TRBJ2-3, with a weak D call TRBD2 (6 bases). The CDR3 extends over 13 amino acids. The germline V and J ends were trimmed by 6 bases and 3 bases, with 10 bases remaining between them. From germline, CDR1 is SNHLY and CDR2 FYNNEI. CDR3 residues: CASRDYGTDTQYF. In nucleotides, the CDR3 is TGTGCCAGCAGGGACTACGGAACAGATACGCAGTATTTT.

This sequence joins TRBV29-1 and TRBJ2-5; D unresolved. Germline CDR1 reads SQVTM; CDR2 reads ANQGSEA. The CDR3 has 13 amino acids. Trimming removed 3 bases from V and 3 bases from J, with 11 bases in between. The CDR3 loop is CSVDGLGEETQYF. The CDR3 bases are TGCAGCGTTGACGGGCTAGGCGAAGAGACCCAGTACTTC.

The chain carries TRBV28 and TRBJ2-7; 9 positions match TRBD1. CDR1 is MDHEN, CDR2 SYDVKM, per germline. The CDR3 is made up of 15 amino acids. With 6 bases clipped from V and 3 bases from J, the junction kept 9 bases outside the gene matches. CDR3 residues: CASSKTGGLVYEQYV. As DNA, the CDR3 is TGTGCCAGCAGCAAAACAGGGGGCTTAGTCTACGAGCAGTACGTC.

The CDR3 DNA reads TGCGCCAGCAGCCCCGGGCCGGGACTGGGGAATGAGCAGTTCTTC. It is translated as CASSPGPGLGNEQFF. V is TRBV4-1 and J is TRBJ2-1; tentative D call: TRBD2 (6 bases). The CDR3 has 15 amino acids. Trimming stripped 4 bases from V and 7 bases from J, with 17 bases between. Germline loops: CDR1 MGHRA, CDR2 YSYEKL.